A selection of T cell receptor beta chains follows, all from one sample in a study of T cells expressing NK-cell markers. Reprocessing the 5' RACE reads, TCRdb reports a single entry for every CDR3 protein and omits DNA. The listing records 250,000 or so distinct CDR3 sequences. The specimen was blood T cells: a sorted CD56 or NKG2C T cell subset, CD4+ or CD8+ T cells, or bulk PBMC T cells (not recorded which). These TCRs come from a woman aged 18-70 years in good health. Each CDR3 is given with its conserved first and last residue.

v_gene	j_gene	CDR3aa
TRBV29-1	TRBJ2-3	CSVEVGAGGPPDTQYF
TRBV20-1	TRBJ2-5	CSARDVSTPQETQYF
TRBV11-2	TRBJ2-6	CASSLGAGANVLTF
TRBV27	TRBJ2-5	CASSLFGGSETQYF
TRBV9	TRBJ2-3	CASSVDGGGSTDTQYF
TRBV13	TRBJ1-1	CASSRQGDTEAFF
TRBV12-3/TRBV12-4	TRBJ1-6	CASSFWGSPLHF
TRBV5-1	TRBJ2-1	CASSLGQPIYNEQFF
TRBV6-5	TRBJ1-1	CASSYLLGQGEAFF
TRBV9	TRBJ2-1	CASSVGHNEQFF
TRBV19	TRBJ2-3	CARTGGDDTQYF
TRBV2	TRBJ2-5	CASRKTGSSETQYF
TRBV7-2	TRBJ1-1	CASSFRRTTEAFF
TRBV5-6	TRBJ1-1	CASSLPQGVNTEAFF
TRBV7-6	TRBJ2-2	CASSMHELTGELFF
TRBV7-2	TRBJ2-2	CASSLAQETGELFF
TRBV7-3	TRBJ2-2	CASSPGGERTGELFF
TRBV7-8	TRBJ2-1	CASSPRDRRYNEQFF
TRBV7-3	TRBJ2-1	CASSQGGGASRNEQFF
TRBV5-1	TRBJ1-4	CASSLDEDSFGKLFF
TRBV4-3	TRBJ2-1	CASSRSQTSGRADEQFF
TRBV20-1	TRBJ1-1	CSAGANTEAFF
TRBV18	TRBJ2-5	CASSLGEETQYF
TRBV7-2	TRBJ2-3	CASSPSAATLTDTQYF
TRBV6-5	TRBJ2-5	CASSYSRGAEETQYF
TRBV5-1	TRBJ1-1	CASSSGPTVNTEAFF
TRBV5-1	TRBJ1-6	CASSLGTGGYSPLHF
TRBV15	TRBJ2-4	CATSRDREVGIQYF
TRBV20-1	TRBJ1-1	CSARRGGPEAFF
TRBV20-1	TRBJ2-3	CSAIVGVRTDTQYF
TRBV5-1	TRBJ2-3	CASSLETSGRARADTQYF
TRBV11-2	TRBJ2-2	CASSLVFRVGTGELFF
TRBV7-2	TRBJ2-7	CASSLRTSGDEQYF
TRBV4-2	TRBJ1-2	CASSQTEHDYGYTF
TRBV12-3/TRBV12-4	TRBJ1-6	CASSFWSSPLHF